This TCR beta chain is from a study of cytotoxic CD8 clonotypes in ibrutinib-treated CLL. Study details: Partial responses totalled approximately 25 and complete responses 2; after median 68 months, roughly 14 remained remitted and roughly twelve progressed. Investigators collected response samples after a median approximately eleven months of treatment, range 6 to 36.

This CDR3 spans 14 amino acids. The germline gives CDR1 MNHNS, CDR2 SASEGT. The ends were cut back, 2 bases at V and 0 bases at J, with 5 bases in the middle. Some clones are missing from TCRdb's copy, which holds only in-frame ones; the method was immunoSEQ multiplex PCR. The data contain around 130,000 clones, around 84% of them singletons. The TCR originated in a human donor with chronic lymphocytic leukemia. Specimen: PBMCs, collected after 24 months of ibrutinib treatment. This chain links TRBV6-1 with TRBJ1-3; D is unclear. The CDR3 protein is CASSERISGNTIYF. CDR3 DNA: TGTGCCAGCAGTGAACGGATCTCTGGAAACACCATATATTTT.